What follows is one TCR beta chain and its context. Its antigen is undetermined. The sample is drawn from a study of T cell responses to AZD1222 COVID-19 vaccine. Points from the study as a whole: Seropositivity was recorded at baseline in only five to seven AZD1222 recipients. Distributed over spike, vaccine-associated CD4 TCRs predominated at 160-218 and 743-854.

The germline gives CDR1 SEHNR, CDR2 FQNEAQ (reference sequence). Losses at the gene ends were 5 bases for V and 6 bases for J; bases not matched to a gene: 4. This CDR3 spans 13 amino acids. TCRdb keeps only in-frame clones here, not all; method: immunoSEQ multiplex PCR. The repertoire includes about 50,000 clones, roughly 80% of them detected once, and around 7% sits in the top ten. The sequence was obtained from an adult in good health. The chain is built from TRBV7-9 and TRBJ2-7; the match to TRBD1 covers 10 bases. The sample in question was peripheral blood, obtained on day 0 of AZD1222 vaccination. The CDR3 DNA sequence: TGTGCCAGCAGCCGGGACAGGGGCAGCGAGCAGTACTTC. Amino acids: CASSRDRGSEQYF.